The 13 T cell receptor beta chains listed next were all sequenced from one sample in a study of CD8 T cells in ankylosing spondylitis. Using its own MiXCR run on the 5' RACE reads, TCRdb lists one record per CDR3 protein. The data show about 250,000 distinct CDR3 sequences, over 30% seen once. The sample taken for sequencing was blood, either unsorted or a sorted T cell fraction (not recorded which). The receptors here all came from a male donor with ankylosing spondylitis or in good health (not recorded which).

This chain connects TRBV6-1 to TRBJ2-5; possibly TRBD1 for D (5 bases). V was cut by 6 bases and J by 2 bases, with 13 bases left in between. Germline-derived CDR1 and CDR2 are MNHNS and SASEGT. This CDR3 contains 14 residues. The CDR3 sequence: CASSKTDTQETQYF. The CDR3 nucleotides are TGTGCCAGCAGCAAGACAGATACACAAGAGACCCAGTACTTC.

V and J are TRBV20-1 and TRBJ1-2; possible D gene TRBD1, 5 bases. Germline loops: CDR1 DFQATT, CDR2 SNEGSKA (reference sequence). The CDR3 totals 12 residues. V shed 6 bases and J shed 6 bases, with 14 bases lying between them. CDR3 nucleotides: TGCAGTGCCAGCGATAGGGGAAATGGCTACACCTTC. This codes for CSASDRGNGYTF.

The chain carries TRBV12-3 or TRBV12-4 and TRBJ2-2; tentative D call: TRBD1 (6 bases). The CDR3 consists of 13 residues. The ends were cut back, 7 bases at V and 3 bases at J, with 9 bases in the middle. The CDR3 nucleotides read TGTGCCAGCAAAACAGGGCACACCGGGGAGCTGTTTTTT. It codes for CASKTGHTGELFF.

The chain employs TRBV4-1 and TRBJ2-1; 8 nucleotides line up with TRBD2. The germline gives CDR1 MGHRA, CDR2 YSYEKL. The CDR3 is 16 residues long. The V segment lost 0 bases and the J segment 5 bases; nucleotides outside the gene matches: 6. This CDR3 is CASSQDAGGWNNEQFF. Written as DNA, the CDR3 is TGCGCCAGCAGCCAAGATGCGGGGGGATGGAACAATGAGCAGTTCTTC.

CDR3 nucleotides: TGCAGCTTTATAGGGTCCTACGAGCAGTACTTC. Its translation: CSFIGSYEQYF. The V and J genes are TRBV29-1 and TRBJ2-7; D unclear. V gave up 8 bases and J gave up 1 base, with 9 bases separating them. CDR3 length: 11 amino acids. In germline, CDR1 is SQVTM, CDR2 ANQGSEA.

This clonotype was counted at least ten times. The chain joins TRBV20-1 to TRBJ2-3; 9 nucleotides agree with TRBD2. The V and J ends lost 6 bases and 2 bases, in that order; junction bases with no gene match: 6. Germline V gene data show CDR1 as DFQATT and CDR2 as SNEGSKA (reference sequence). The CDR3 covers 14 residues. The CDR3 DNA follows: TGCAGTGCGCCCGGGACTAGCCTCACAGATACGCAGTATTTT. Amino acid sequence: CSAPGTSLTDTQYF.

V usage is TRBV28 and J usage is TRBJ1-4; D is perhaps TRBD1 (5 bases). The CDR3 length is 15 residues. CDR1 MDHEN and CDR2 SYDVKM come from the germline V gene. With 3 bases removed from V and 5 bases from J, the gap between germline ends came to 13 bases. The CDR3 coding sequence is TGTGCCAGCAGTTTTTCAGACAGAGGAAATGAAAAACTGTTTTTT. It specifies CASSFSDRGNEKLFF.

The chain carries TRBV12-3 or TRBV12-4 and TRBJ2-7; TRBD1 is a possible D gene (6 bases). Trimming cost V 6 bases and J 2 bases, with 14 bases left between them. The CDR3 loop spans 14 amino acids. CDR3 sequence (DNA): TGTGCCAGCAGATCCGGGACACCAACCTACGAGCAGTACTTC. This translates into CASRSGTPTYEQYF.

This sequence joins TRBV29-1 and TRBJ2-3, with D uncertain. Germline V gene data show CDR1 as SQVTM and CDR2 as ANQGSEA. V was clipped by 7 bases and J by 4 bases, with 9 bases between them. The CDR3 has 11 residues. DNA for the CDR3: TGCAGCGCTAAGGGATCAGATACGCAGTATTTT. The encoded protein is CSAKGSDTQYF.

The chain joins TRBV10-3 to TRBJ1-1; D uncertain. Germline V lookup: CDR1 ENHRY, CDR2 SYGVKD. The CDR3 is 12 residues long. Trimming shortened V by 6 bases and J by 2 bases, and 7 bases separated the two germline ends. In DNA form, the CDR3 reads TGTGCCATCAGGTCGGGAAACACTGAAGCTTTCTTT. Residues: CAIRSGNTEAFF.

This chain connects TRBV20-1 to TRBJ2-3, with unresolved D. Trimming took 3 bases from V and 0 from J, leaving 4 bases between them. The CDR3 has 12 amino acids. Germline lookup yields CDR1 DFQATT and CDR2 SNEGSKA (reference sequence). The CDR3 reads CSARRSTDTQYF. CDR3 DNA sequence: TGCAGTGCTAGGAGAAGCACAGATACGCAGTATTTT.

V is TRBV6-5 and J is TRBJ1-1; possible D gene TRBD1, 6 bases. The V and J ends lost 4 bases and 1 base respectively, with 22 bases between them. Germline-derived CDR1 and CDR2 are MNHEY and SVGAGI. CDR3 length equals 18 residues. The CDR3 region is CASSSRGGGTWENTEAFF. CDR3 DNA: TGTGCCAGCAGTTCCCGAGGGGGAGGCACTTGGGAGAACACTGAAGCTTTCTTT.

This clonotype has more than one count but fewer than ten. The CDR3: CATSRAGGGVTDTQYF. The CDR3 coding sequence is TGTGCCACCAGCAGAGCGGGCGGGGGAGTCACAGATACGCAGTATTTT. This rearrangement joins TRBV15 to TRBJ2-3, with 7 bases matching TRBD2. V lost 1 base to trimming and J lost 2 bases; unmatched junction nucleotides: 6. The CDR3 covers 16 residues. Germline CDR1 is LNHNV and CDR2 is YYDKDF (reference sequence).